The 5 T cell receptor beta chains below come from one sample, sequenced in a study of blood T cell repertoires in COVID-19. Generated by immunoSEQ multiplex PCR, the TCRdb table keeps only in-frame clones and is missing some. The sample consists of around 200,000 clones, about nine tenths of them appearing once. Sequencing input: PBMCs or T cells enriched from blood (not recorded which). The receptors were sampled from a woman aged 35 to 49 with acute COVID-19.

V gene TRBV3-1 (or the pseudogene TRBV3-2) combines with J gene TRBJ1-6; no clear D gene. From germline, CDR1 is LGHDT and CDR2 YNNKEL (reference sequence). CDR3 length: 15 amino acids. V shed 0 bases and J shed 7 bases, with 10 bases lying between them. The CDR3 DNA reads TGTGCCAGCAGCCAAGAAGGAGAACCCAATTCACCCCTCCACTTT. Translating gives CASSQEGEPNSPLHF.

This clone was found many times. This chain links TRBV4-3 with TRBJ1-5, with unresolved D. V was clipped by 0 bases and J by 5 bases, with 17 bases between them. This CDR3 contains 17 residues. CDR1 is LGHNA and CDR2 is YSLEER in the germline V gene. As DNA, the CDR3 is TGCGCCAGCAGCCAAGATTGGCCAGGCGAGGGTCATCAGCCCCAGCATTTT. Its protein product is CASSQDWPGEGHQPQHF.

This clone was seen a single time. The chain couples TRBV7-3 to TRBJ1-1; D is unresolved. The germline V gene encodes CDR1 SGHTA and CDR2 FQGTGA. The CDR3 has 15 amino acids. Between the trimmed V and J ends, which lost 2 bases and 1 base, there was a span of 11 bases. CDR3 coding DNA: TGTGCCAGCAGCTTAGAGGGCACCAAGAACACTGAAGCTTTCTTT. It is translated as CASSLEGTKNTEAFF. The variable domain in full, completed from reference TRBV7-3 and TRBJ1-1, reads GAGVSQTPSNKVTEKGKYVELRCDPISGHTALYWYRQSLGQGPEFLIYFQGTGAADDSGLPNDRFFAVRPEGSVSTLKIQRTERGDSAVYLCASSLEGTKNTEAFFGQGTRLTVV.

The chain joins TRBV5-1 to TRBJ1-5; TRBD1 matches 8 bases. Germline V gene lookup returns CDR1 SGHRS and CDR2 YFSETQ. The CDR3 loop spans 15 amino acids. J lost 7 bases, V lost 5 bases, and 11 bases had no gene match. CDR3 protein: CASSLQGVWWQPQHF. The CDR3 DNA sequence: TGCGCCAGCAGTCTACAGGGGGTATGGTGGCAGCCCCAGCATTTT.

The chain has TRBV19 and TRBJ1-6; D unresolved. Deletions cut 5 bases from V and 7 bases from J, with 18 bases between. The V gene's germline CDR1 is LNHDA and CDR2 SQIVND (reference sequence). The CDR3 extends over 16 amino acids. The CDR3 sequence: CASSPPRGRINSPLHF. CDR3 DNA sequence: TGTGCCAGTAGTCCCCCTCGGGGTAGGATAAATTCACCCCTCCACTTT.